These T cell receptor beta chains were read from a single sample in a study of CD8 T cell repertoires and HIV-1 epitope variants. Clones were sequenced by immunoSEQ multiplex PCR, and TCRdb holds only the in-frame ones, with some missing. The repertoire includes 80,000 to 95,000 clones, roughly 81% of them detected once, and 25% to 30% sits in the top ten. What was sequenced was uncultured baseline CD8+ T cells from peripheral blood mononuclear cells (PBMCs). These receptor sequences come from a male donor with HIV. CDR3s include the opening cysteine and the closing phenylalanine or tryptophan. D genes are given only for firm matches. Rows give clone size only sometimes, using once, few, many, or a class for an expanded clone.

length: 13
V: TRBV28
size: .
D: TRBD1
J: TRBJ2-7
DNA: TGTGCCAGCATCGGGACAGGGAATTACGAGCAGTACTTC
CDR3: CASIGTGNYEQYF

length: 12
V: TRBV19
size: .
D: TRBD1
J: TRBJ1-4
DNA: TGTGCCAGCTCGGACAGGGGGGGAAAACTGTTTTTT
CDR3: CASSDRGGKLFF

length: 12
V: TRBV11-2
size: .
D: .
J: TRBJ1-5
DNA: TGTGCCAGCAGCGCGGACAATCAGCCCCAGCATTTT
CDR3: CASSADNQPQHF

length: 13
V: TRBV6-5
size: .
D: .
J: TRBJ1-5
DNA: TGTGCCAGCGGGCCAGAGGCTACTGGGCCCCAGCATTTT
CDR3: CASGPEATGPQHF

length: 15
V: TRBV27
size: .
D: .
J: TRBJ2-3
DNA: TGTGCCAGCAGTCTGACAGCCCCGAGCACAGATACGCAGTATTTT
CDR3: CASSLTAPSTDTQYF

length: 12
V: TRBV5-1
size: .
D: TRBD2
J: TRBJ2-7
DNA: TGCGCCAGCAGCGCCCCGGGGGGAGAGCAGTACTTC
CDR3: CASSAPGGEQYF

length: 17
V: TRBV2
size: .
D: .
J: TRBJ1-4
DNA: TGTGCCAGCAGCTCCCCAAGTGGGGGGCGGGCTAATGAAAAACTGTTTTTT
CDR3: CASSSPSGGRANEKLFF

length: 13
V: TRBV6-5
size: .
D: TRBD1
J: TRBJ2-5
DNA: TGTGCCAGCAGTCAGGACAGGGGGGGCGACCAGTACTTC
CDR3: CASSQDRGGDQYF

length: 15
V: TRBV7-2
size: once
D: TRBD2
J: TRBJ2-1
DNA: TGTGCCAGCACCTTGACTAGCGCGATATACAATGAGCAGTTCTTC
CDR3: CASTLTSAIYNEQFF

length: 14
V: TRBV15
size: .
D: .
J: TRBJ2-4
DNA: TGTGCCACCAGCAACATTGGGGCCAAAAACATTCAGTACTTC
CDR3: CATSNIGAKNIQYF

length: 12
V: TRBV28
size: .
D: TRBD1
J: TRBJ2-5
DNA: TGTGCCAGCAGAGACAGGGCAGAGACCCAGTACTTC
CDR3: CASRDRAETQYF

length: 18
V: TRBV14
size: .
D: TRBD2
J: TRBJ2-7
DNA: TGTGCCAGCAGCCCTGGGACTAGCGGCCCAAGGGAATCCTACGAGCAGTACTTC
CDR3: CASSPGTSGPRESYEQYF

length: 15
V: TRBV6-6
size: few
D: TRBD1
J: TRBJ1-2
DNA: TGTGCCAGCAGTTACTCGAATCGACAGGGAAATGGCTACACCTTC
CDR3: CASSYSNRQGNGYTF

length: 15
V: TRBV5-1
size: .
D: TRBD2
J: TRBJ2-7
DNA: TGCGCCAGCACCCAGGGACTAGCGGAGACCTACGAGCAGTACTTC
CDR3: CASTQGLAETYEQYF

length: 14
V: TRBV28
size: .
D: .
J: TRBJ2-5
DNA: TGTGCCAGCAGTTTACGAGGGGGTATAGAGACCCAGTACTTC
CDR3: CASSLRGGIETQYF

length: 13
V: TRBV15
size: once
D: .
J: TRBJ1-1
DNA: TGTGCCACCAGGACAGGTTTAATGGCTGAAGCTTTCTTT
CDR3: CATRTGLMAEAFF

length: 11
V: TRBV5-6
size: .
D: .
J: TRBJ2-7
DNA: TGTGCCAGCAGCTTGGCATACGAGCAGTACTTC
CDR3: CASSLAYEQYF

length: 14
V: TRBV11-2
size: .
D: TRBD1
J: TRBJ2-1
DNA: TGTGCCAGCGCCCAGGGGGCGGCCTTGAATGAGCAGTTCTTC
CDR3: CASAQGAALNEQFF

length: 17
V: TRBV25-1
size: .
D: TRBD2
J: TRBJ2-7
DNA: TGTGCCAGCAGCAGAACTAGGACTAGCGGGAGGGCCAACGAGCAGTACTTC
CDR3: CASSRTRTSGRANEQYF

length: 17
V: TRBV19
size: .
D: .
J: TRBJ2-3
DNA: TGTGCCACTCTTATCCCCTCAGCGACGACCGTGGGAGATACGCAGTATTTT
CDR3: CATLIPSATTVGDTQYF

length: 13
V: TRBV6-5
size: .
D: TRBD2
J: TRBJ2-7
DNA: TGTGCCAGCAGTCACGAGCGGGGCTACGAGCAGTACTTC
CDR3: CASSHERGYEQYF

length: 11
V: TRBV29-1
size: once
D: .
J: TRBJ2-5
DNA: TGCAGCGTTGCAGGGTTGGAGACCCAGTACTTC
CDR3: CSVAGLETQYF

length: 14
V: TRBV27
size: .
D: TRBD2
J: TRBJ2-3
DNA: TGTGCCAGCGGTCGAGCGGGGTCCACAGATACGCAGTATTTT
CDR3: CASGRAGSTDTQYF

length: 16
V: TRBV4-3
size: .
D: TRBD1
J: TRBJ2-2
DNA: TGCGCCAGCAGCCTAGAGACAGGGGGGAACACCGGGGAGCTGTTTTTT
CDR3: CASSLETGGNTGELFF

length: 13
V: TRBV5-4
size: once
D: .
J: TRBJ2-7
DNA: TGTGCCAGCAGCTTGGATGGACCCTACGAGCAGTACTTC
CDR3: CASSLDGPYEQYF

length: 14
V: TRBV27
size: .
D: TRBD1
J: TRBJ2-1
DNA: TGTGCCAGCAGTTTAAACGACCACAGGGGAGAGCAGTTCTTC
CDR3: CASSLNDHRGEQFF